The sequence of this T cell receptor beta chain was determined in a study of OX40 agonist ivuxolimab in advanced cancers. Study context: A mean age of around 60 years, range about 20 to 85, was recorded, and 70% to 85% were male. Overall study findings and caveats: CD8+ T cells averaged more expanded clones than CD4+. Some nonresponders likewise displayed low normalized T-cell clonal expansion.

The CDR3 has 12 amino acids. Germline V CDR1 and CDR2: KGHSY, FQNENV. The germline V and J ends were trimmed by 7 bases and 5 bases, with 10 bases remaining between them. In the case of this clone: No antigen is known for it.

This table comes from immunoSEQ multiplex PCR, and its TCRdb copy is limited to in-frame clones, with some not included. Among around 62,000 clones, more than 75% were seen once, and the ten largest hold around 0.68%. The rearrangement links TRBV16 to TRBJ2-3, with D uncertain. The TCR sequence derives from an adult with an advanced solid tumor such as melanoma, head and neck, liver or kidney cancer. The specimen comprised CD4+ or CD8+ T cells sorted from blood, sampled in a trial of the OX40 agonist ivuxolimab. CDR3 residues: CASTHWEDTQYF. The CDR3 DNA reads as TGTGCCAGCACGCACTGGGAAGATACGCAGTATTTT.